This T cell receptor (beta chain) stems from a study of blood T cells in healthy people across ages. For the second PCR, which ran for 7 to 11 cycles, a sample-barcoded 5' primer and a J-beta primer mix were used. Each cDNA molecule was tagged by a template-switch adaptor with 12 random nucleotides. TCRdb used MiXCR to reprocess the 5' RACE reads, holding one entry per CDR3 protein. There are 700,000 to 1,000,000 distinct CDR3 sequences in the sample; 44% occur only once, and about a fifth lies in the top ten. This clonotype was counted only a few times. V lost 4 bases, J lost 2 bases, and 12 bases lay in between. Germline assignment: CDR1 SQVTM and CDR2 ANQGSEA. There are 14 residues in the CDR3.

The gene calls are TRBV29-1 and TRBJ2-1, with D perhaps TRBD2 (6 bases). The clonotype was recovered from a man between 60 and 70 years old in good health. What was sequenced was blood. CDR3 loop: CSVGGLAPYNEQFF. CDR3 nucleotide sequence: TGCAGCGTTGGTGGCCTAGCGCCCTACAATGAGCAGTTCTTC.